Following are 29 T cell receptor beta chains from one sample sequenced in a study of T cells in Graves' hyperthyroidism and ophthalmopathy. RNA transcripts gave rise to amplified TCR beta CDR3 regions. HTBI primers were the set used in a first-round RT-PCR of the TCR CDR3. Each CDR3 protein is one row after TCRdb ran MiXCR on the multiplex PCR reads. There are around 690,000 distinct CDR3 sequences in the sample; about a fifth occur only once, and 30% to 40% lies in the top ten. Sequenced sample: blood. The receptors originated from a man aged 30 to 39 with Graves' ophthalmopathy.

On this clonotype itself: A much larger clonotype is one base distant, so this may be a read error. The chain combines TRBV6-1 with TRBJ2-2; 7 nucleotides agree with TRBD2. The CDR3 contains 17 residues. V gave up 10 bases and J gave up 3 bases; unmatched junction bases: 17. From germline, CDR1 is MNHNS and CDR2 SASEGT. CDR3 DNA: TGTGCCACCGGGACGCGGGAGAGAGTGAAGGACACCGGGGAGCTGTTTTTT. This gives the protein CATGTRERVKDTGELFF.

Here the CDR3 reads CAWSSFRDRGTDTQYF. The CDR3 region has the DNA TGTGCCTGGAGTTCCTTCCGGGACAGGGGTACAGATACGCAGTATTTT. This chain links TRBV30 with TRBJ2-3; 10 bases match TRBD1. The V gene's germline CDR1 is GTSNPN and CDR2 SVGIG (reference sequence). Trimming took 2 bases from V and 3 from J; bases not matched to a gene: 8. This CDR3 contains 16 residues.

In this sample, this clonotype turned up many times. This chain connects TRBV11-2 to TRBJ1-5; 9 bases fit TRBD1. CDR3 length equals 17 residues. V lost 1 base to trimming and J lost 1 base; unmatched junction nucleotides: 5. Germline assignment: CDR1 SGHAT and CDR2 FQNNGV. The CDR3 spells CASSLGGQGFSNQPQHF. CDR3 nucleotide sequence: TGTGCCAGCAGCTTAGGCGGACAGGGGTTCAGCAATCAGCCCCAGCATTTT. The full variable domain, completed using reference TRBV11-2 and TRBJ1-5, is EAGVAQSPRYKIIEKRQSVAFWCNPISGHATLYWYQQILGQGPKLLIQFQNNGVVDDSQLPKDRFSAERLKGVDSTLKIQPAKLEDSAVYLCASSLGGQGFSNQPQHFGDGTRLSIL.

This clonotype was counted between two and nine times. This sequence joins TRBV29-1 and TRBJ2-2, with 7 bases lining up with TRBD2. Trimming took 7 bases from V and 6 from J; bases not matched to a gene: 8. CDR1 and CDR2 (germline): SQVTM, ANQGSEA. The CDR3 is 13 residues long. The CDR3 DNA follows: TGCAGCGGTCAAGGGCTAGCGGCCGGGGAGCTGTTTTTT. It translates to CSGQGLAAGELFF.

The chain uses TRBV27 and TRBJ1-5, with a tentative D call TRBD1 (5 bases). CDR3 length equals 14 residues. Deletions cut 6 bases from V and 7 bases from J, with 16 bases between. The germline V gene encodes CDR1 MNHEY and CDR2 SMNVEV (reference sequence). CDR3 in amino acids: CASSLGGGVQPQHF. CDR3 sequence (DNA): TGTGCCAGCAGCCTCGGGGGAGGGGTGCAGCCCCAGCATTTT.

This clonotype occurred many times. The V call is TRBV11-1, the J call TRBJ2-2; TRBD1 matches at 8 bases. This CDR3 is 15 amino acids long. The junction had 6 bases not matched to a gene; V was cut back by 5 bases and J by 4 bases. Germline CDR1 is SGHAT and CDR2 is FQDESV (reference sequence). CDR3 nucleotide sequence: TGTGCCAGCAGCGCAAACAGGGGGGTCACCGGGGAGCTGTTTTTT. This encodes CASSANRGVTGELFF.

This clonotype was counted between two and nine times. The chain is built from TRBV2 and TRBJ1-5, with TRBD1 as a possible D gene (5 bases). The V end lost 3 bases, the J end lost 1 base, and 13 bases lay between the germline ends. CDR3 length equals 16 residues. Germline values: CDR1 SNHLY, CDR2 FYNNEI. The CDR3 DNA is TGTGCCAGCAGTGATTCAGGGCTTGGGAGCAATCAGCCCCAGCATTTT. Its translation: CASSDSGLGSNQPQHF.

The CDR3: CASSGTSGMHNEQFF. Written as DNA, the CDR3 is TGTGCCAGCAGTGGGACTAGCGGGATGCACAATGAGCAGTTCTTC. This chain joins TRBV27 and TRBJ2-1; 13 positions match TRBD2. Germline lookup yields CDR1 MNHEY and CDR2 SMNVEV (reference sequence). The CDR3 contains 15 residues. The ends lost 5 bases at V and 5 bases at J; junction bases unmatched: 3.

This sequence joins TRBV27 and TRBJ1-5; D is unclear. The CDR3 has 12 residues. Between the trimmed V and J ends, which lost 4 bases and 4 bases, there was a span of 5 bases. Germline CDR1 reads MNHEY; CDR2 reads SMNVEV (reference sequence). The CDR3, as DNA: TGTGCCAGCAGTTCCATAAATCAGCCCCAGCATTTT. Its translation is CASSSINQPQHF.

About this clonotype itself: A much larger clone lies a single base off, so this may be a read error. The chain links TRBV7-2 to TRBJ1-1; perhaps TRBD1 as D (6 bases). V was cut by 1 base and J by 3 bases, with 12 bases left in between. The germline V gene encodes CDR1 SGHTA and CDR2 FQGNSA. There are 15 residues in the CDR3. The CDR3 reads CASSLEGQLDTEAFF. The DNA for the CDR3 is TGTGCCAGCAGCTTAGAAGGACAGTTGGACACTGAAGCTTTCTTT.

This clonotype was picked up many times. In nucleotides, the CDR3 is TGTGCCAGCAGTTTCGACAGGAATCAGCCCCAGCATTTT. This translates into CASSFDRNQPQHF. The rearrangement uses TRBV12-3 or TRBV12-4 and TRBJ1-5; tentative D call: TRBD1 (6 bases). V was pared by 3 bases and J by 4 bases, with 7 bases between. The CDR3 is 13 residues long.

This clonotype was counted many times. The chain has TRBV27 and TRBJ1-1; the D is unclear. There are 14 residues in the CDR3. CDR1 and CDR2 (germline): MNHEY, SMNVEV (reference sequence). The V end lost 3 bases, the J end lost 1 base, and 9 bases lay between the germline ends. The CDR3 loop is CASSFADGNTEAFF. The CDR3 nucleotides are TGTGCCAGCAGTTTTGCGGACGGGAACACTGAAGCTTTCTTT.

The chain combines TRBV5-4 with TRBJ2-7, with no clear D. There are 14 residues in the CDR3. Germline V gene lookup returns CDR1 SGHNT and CDR2 YYREEE (reference sequence). The V gene lost 1 base and the J gene lost 1 base, with 9 bases spanning the gap. The CDR3 sequence: CASSLQTESYEQYF. CDR3 sequence (DNA): TGTGCCAGCAGCTTGCAGACTGAATCCTACGAGCAGTACTTC.

V and J are TRBV28 and TRBJ2-6; no reliable D call. Trimming cost V 7 bases and J 0 bases, with 7 bases left between them. CDR1 is MDHEN, CDR2 SYDVKM, per germline. This CDR3 is built from 14 residues. The CDR3 DNA reads TGTGCCAGCAAAAGGGCCTCTGGGGCCAACGTCCTGACTTTC. Protein sequence: CASKRASGANVLTF.

The CDR3 region is CAWSVRIWELFF. The CDR3 DNA reads TGTGCCTGGAGTGTTAGAATCTGGGAGCTGTTTTTT. The chain combines TRBV30 with TRBJ2-2, with D unresolved. This CDR3 comprises 12 residues. The germline V gene has CDR1 GTSNPN and CDR2 SVGIG (reference sequence). V was cut by 0 bases and J by 9 bases, with 8 bases left in between.

V and J are TRBV19 and TRBJ1-4; weak D call: TRBD1 (6 bases). Germline CDR1 and CDR2: LNHDA and SQIVND (reference sequence). The V gene lost 7 bases and the J gene lost 0 bases, with 12 bases spanning the gap. The CDR3 runs to 15 residues. CDR3 nucleotide sequence: TGTGCCAGTAAACAGGGCCTAACAACTAATGAAAAACTGTTTTTT. It specifies CASKQGLTTNEKLFF.

This clonotype has more than one count but fewer than ten. CDR3: CSARDGMAGELFF. CDR3 in DNA: TGCAGTGCTAGAGATGGGATGGCCGGGGAGCTGTTTTTT. The rearrangement uses TRBV20-1 and TRBJ2-2; D not resolved. This CDR3 contains 13 residues. Germline loops: CDR1 DFQATT, CDR2 SNEGSKA (reference sequence). V was trimmed by 0 bases and J by 6 bases, leaving 8 bases between them.

The chain uses TRBV4-1 and TRBJ1-5; weak D call: TRBD1 (5 bases). The CDR3 has 14 amino acids. Looked up from germline, CDR1 is MGHRA and CDR2 is YSYEKL. With 0 bases removed from V and 8 bases from J, the gap between germline ends came to 11 bases. DNA of the CDR3: TGCGCCAGCAGCCAAGAACTGGGAGGGGAGCCCCAGCATTTT. Translated, it gives CASSQELGGEPQHF.

J is TRBJ2-3 and V is TRBV29-1; D uncertain. CDR1 is SQVTM, CDR2 ANQGSEA, per germline. Trimming removed 4 bases from V and 0 bases from J, with 5 bases in between. The CDR3 sequence is 12 residues long. The CDR3 DNA reads as TGCAGCGTTGTACGCAGCACAGATACGCAGTATTTT. This translates into CSVVRSTDTQYF.

The chain carries TRBV19 and TRBJ1-1; TRBD1 is a possible D gene (5 bases). The CDR3 length is 14 residues. Per the germline V gene, CDR1 is LNHDA and CDR2 is SQIVND (reference sequence). V lost 11 bases, J lost 0 bases, and 16 bases lay in between. The CDR3 DNA sequence: TGTGCCTCCACCCACGGGGCCGTGAACACTGAAGCTTTCTTT. Amino acids: CASTHGAVNTEAFF. Full variable domain (rest looked up from reference TRBV19 and TRBJ1-1): DGGITQSPKYLFRKEGQNVTLSCEQNLNHDAMYWYRQDPGQGLRLIYYSQIVNDFQKGDIAEGYSVSREKKESFPLTVTSAQKNPTAFYLCASTHGAVNTEAFFGQGTRLTVV.

This clonotype was recorded many times. The gene calls are TRBV5-6 and TRBJ1-1; 8 bases agree with TRBD1. V lost 4 bases to trimming and J lost 6 bases; unmatched junction nucleotides: 14. This CDR3 is built from 16 residues. Germline assignment: CDR1 SGHDT and CDR2 YYEEEE. The CDR3, as DNA: TGTGCCAGCAGCGTATCACCCCAGGGGGCTCTGGCTGAAGCTTTCTTT. Its translation is CASSVSPQGALAEAFF.

The chain joins TRBV11-2 to TRBJ2-5; 13 bases fit TRBD2. The V gene end was trimmed by 5 bases and the J gene end by 4 bases; junction bases not matched to a gene: 4. The CDR3 contains 15 residues. CDR1 and CDR2 (germline): SGHAT, FQNNGV. The CDR3: CASSTSGREGETQYF. The CDR3 region has the DNA TGTGCCAGCAGCACTAGCGGGAGGGAGGGAGAGACCCAGTACTTC.

The J gene is TRBJ1-4, the V gene TRBV12-3 or TRBV12-4, with 9 positions matching TRBD1. The V segment lost 6 bases and the J segment 0 bases; nucleotides outside the gene matches: 5. This CDR3 is built from 16 residues. The CDR3: CASSKGQGATNEKLFF. Here the CDR3 DNA reads TGTGCCAGCAGCAAGGGACAGGGTGCAACTAATGAAAAACTGTTTTTT.

The genes are TRBV28 and TRBJ1-1; 8 bases fit TRBD1. Germline trimming cut 2 bases from V and 10 bases from J; bases unmatched to any gene: 6. The CDR3 contains 13 residues. CDR1 and CDR2 (germline): MDHEN, SYDVKM. The CDR3 DNA follows: TGTGCCAGCAGTTTACGGGACAGGAGAGCAGCTTTCTTT. Amino acids: CASSLRDRRAAFF.

V and J are TRBV7-9 and TRBJ2-7; TRBD2 aligns across 7 bases. CDR1 is SEHNR and CDR2 is FQNEAQ in the germline V gene (reference sequence). V was clipped by 4 bases and J by 3 bases; unmatched bases: 12. The CDR3 has 16 residues. The CDR3 protein is CASSSLVSGNLYEQYF. CDR3 coding DNA: TGTGCCAGCAGCTCTTTGGTCAGCGGGAACCTCTACGAGCAGTACTTC. Full variable domain (outside the CDR3, taken from reference TRBV7-9 and TRBJ2-7): DTGVSQNPRHKITKRGQNVTFRCDPISEHNRLYWYRQTLGQGPEFLTYFQNEAQLEKSRLLSDRFSAERPKGSFSTLEIQRTEQGDSAMYLCASSSLVSGNLYEQYFGPGTRLTVT.

The V and J genes are TRBV28 and TRBJ2-7; 10 bases line up with TRBD2. V was pared by 7 bases and J by 1 base, with 10 bases of the junction left unmatched. The CDR3 consists of 16 residues. The germline V gene encodes CDR1 MDHEN and CDR2 SYDVKM. The CDR3 spells CASTPPQREGSYEQYF. The CDR3 nucleotides are TGTGCCAGCACCCCACCTCAGCGGGAGGGGTCCTACGAGCAGTACTTC.

A few counts support this clonotype. V and J are TRBV3-1 and TRBJ2-3; D might be TRBD2 (6 bases). CDR1 LGHDT and CDR2 YNNKEL come from the germline V gene (reference sequence). This CDR3 has 15 residues. Trimming stripped 4 bases from V and 5 bases from J, with 16 bases between. The CDR3 nucleotides are TGTGCCAGCAGCCCCTCGGGCGGGATTGGAGATACGCAGTATTTT. Its protein product is CASSPSGGIGDTQYF.

A single count supports this clonotype. This rearrangement joins TRBV12-3 or TRBV12-4 to TRBJ2-5; 7 nucleotides line up with TRBD1. V dropped 4 bases and J dropped 5; count of bases not matched to a gene: 7. The length of the CDR3 is 14 residues. This CDR3 is CASSSQGRTETQYF. The CDR3 region has the DNA TGTGCCAGCAGTTCACAGGGGAGAACGGAGACCCAGTACTTC.

This clonotype occurred many times. This rearrangement joins TRBV11-2 to TRBJ2-3; D remains unclear. V was trimmed by 4 bases and J by 2 bases, leaving 10 bases between them. The CDR3 has 14 amino acids. From germline, CDR1 is SGHAT and CDR2 FQNNGV. The CDR3 DNA is TGTGCCAGCAGCTCTCGGTCCTACACAGATACGCAGTATTTT. Its protein product is CASSSRSYTDTQYF.